The 24 T cell receptor beta chains below were found in one sample sequenced in a study of blood T cell repertoires in COVID-19. Assay: immunoSEQ multiplex PCR; the TCRdb copy retains only in-frame clones and omits some. Here the sample spans under 200,000 clones, 82% being singletons. What was sequenced was peripheral blood. Receptors were obtained from a woman aged 25 to 39 with acute or convalescent COVID-19.

The chain employs TRBV3-1 (or the pseudogene TRBV3-2) and TRBJ1-1; the D gene is possibly TRBD1 (6 bases). Trimming shortened V by 6 bases and J by 3 bases, and 14 bases separated the two germline ends. The CDR3 contains 14 residues. Germline V gene sequence: CDR1 LGHDT, CDR2 YNNKEL (reference sequence). CDR3 protein: CASRKQGRDTEAFF. In DNA, the CDR3 is TGTGCCAGCAGAAAACAGGGCCGGGACACTGAAGCTTTCTTT.

This clone was detected many times. The V gene is TRBV27, the J gene TRBJ1-2, with D maybe TRBD1 (5 bases). Trimming pared 3 bases from V and 3 bases from J, leaving 11 bases between. The CDR3 totals 14 residues. Germline CDR1 and CDR2: MNHEY and SMNVEV (reference sequence). CDR3 region: CASSFNQGYYGYTF. The CDR3 DNA is TGTGCCAGCAGTTTTAACCAGGGATACTATGGCTACACCTTC.

The chain links TRBV19 to TRBJ2-7; 7 bases match TRBD1. The CDR3 contains 13 residues. The germline V gene has CDR1 LNHDA and CDR2 SQIVND (reference sequence). Losses at the gene ends were 5 bases for V and 2 bases for J; bases not matched to a gene: 3. The DNA of the CDR3 is TGTGCCAGTAGTCACCAGGGGGCCTACGAGCAGTACTTC. Its translation: CASSHQGAYEQYF.

This clone was detected a few times. The V and J genes are TRBV6-5 and TRBJ1-2, with 8 bases identical to TRBD1. CDR1 and CDR2 (germline): MNHEY, SVGAGI. The CDR3 sequence is 15 residues long. The trim removed 5 bases at V and 4 bases at J, leaving 9 bases unmatched. The CDR3 DNA is TGTGCCAGCAGTACCCGACAGGGGTCCTCCTATGGCTACACCTTC. It specifies CASSTRQGSSYGYTF.

The table lists this clone with a few counts. This chain connects TRBV6-2 or TRBV6-3 to TRBJ2-5; no clear D gene. Between the trimmed V and J ends, which lost 4 bases and 1 base, there was a span of 7 bases. The CDR3 totals 13 residues. The germline V gene encodes CDR1 MNHEY and CDR2 SVGEGT. CDR3 loop: CASSFQAQETQYF. CDR3 coding DNA: TGTGCCAGCAGTTTTCAGGCCCAAGAGACCCAGTACTTC.

The rearrangement uses TRBV3-1 (or the pseudogene TRBV3-2) and TRBJ1-3; 8 nucleotides align to TRBD1. The CDR3 is 15 amino acids. The V gene end was trimmed by 3 bases and the J gene end by 4 bases; junction bases not matched to a gene: 5. From germline, CDR1 is LGHDT and CDR2 YNNKEL (reference sequence). CDR3 amino acids: CASSHQTGAGNTIYF. The DNA for the CDR3 is TGTGCCAGCAGCCACCAGACAGGGGCCGGAAACACCATATATTTT.

The chain links TRBV19 to TRBJ2-7; maybe TRBD1 (5 bases). The CDR3 totals 12 residues. Looked up from germline, CDR1 is LNHDA and CDR2 is SQIVND (reference sequence). Between the trimmed V and J ends, which lost 4 bases and 4 bases, there was a span of 8 bases. This chain's CDR3 is CASSSDRYEQYF. The DNA for the CDR3 is TGTGCCAGTAGTAGCGACAGATACGAGCAGTACTTC.

This chain uses TRBV7-9 with TRBJ1-6; 10 bases are a match to TRBD1. CDR1 is SEHNR, CDR2 FQNEAQ, per germline (reference sequence). Trimming cost V 3 bases and J 7 bases; bases outside gene matches: 6. The CDR3 loop spans 16 amino acids. The CDR3 loop reads CASSLGVTGGNSPLHF. The CDR3 DNA sequence: TGTGCCAGCAGCTTGGGGGTGACAGGGGGCAATTCACCCCTCCACTTT. Full variable domain (outside the CDR3, taken from reference TRBV7-9 and TRBJ1-6): DTGVSQNPRHKITKRGQNVTFRCDPISEHNRLYWYRQTLGQGPEFLTYFQNEAQLEKSRLLSDRFSAERPKGSFSTLEIQRTEQGDSAMYLCASSLGVTGGNSPLHFGNGTRLTVT.

The rearrangement links TRBV7-6 to TRBJ2-7; 10 positions agree with TRBD2. V trimming: 2 bases; J trimming: 5 bases; junction bases outside the gene matches: 3. The CDR3 has 14 amino acids. In germline, CDR1 is SGHVS, CDR2 FNYEAQ. CDR3 sequence: CASSLLAGAHEQYF. As DNA, the CDR3 is TGTGCCAGCAGCTTACTAGCGGGAGCCCACGAGCAGTACTTC.

V gene TRBV12-3 or TRBV12-4 combines with J gene TRBJ2-7; D call uncertain. Between the trimmed V and J ends, which lost 6 bases and 0 bases, there was a span of 6 bases. There are 12 residues in the CDR3. CDR3 amino acids: CASRQDSYEQYF. The CDR3 region has the DNA TGTGCCAGCAGGCAGGACTCCTACGAGCAGTACTTC.

The J gene is TRBJ2-1, the V gene TRBV6-5, with D hard to call. The CDR3 contains 14 residues. Trimming removed 9 bases at V and 6 bases at J, with 18 bases between. The V gene's germline CDR1 is MNHEY and CDR2 SVGAGI. The DNA of the CDR3 is TGTGCCAGTCAGAACGCGGTGGTCGCCAATGAGCAGTTCTTC. Protein sequence: CASQNAVVANEQFF.

This clone is a singleton in its sample. The chain uses TRBV28 and TRBJ2-2; TRBD1 might be the D (7 bases). The CDR3 is made up of 17 amino acids. The V gene's germline CDR1 is MDHEN and CDR2 SYDVKM. Trimming shortened V by 2 bases and J by 6 bases, and 19 bases separated the two germline ends. CDR3 region: CASSLVPRGRLAGELFF. DNA for the CDR3: TGTGCCAGCAGTTTAGTTCCCAGGGGGAGGTTAGCCGGGGAGCTGTTTTTT.

This clone showed up just once. This chain connects TRBV5-4 to TRBJ2-5, with TRBD2 matching over 10 bases. V was pared by 0 bases and J by 2 bases, with 10 bases of the junction left unmatched. Germline assignment: CDR1 SGHNT and CDR2 YYREEE (reference sequence). CDR3 length: 18 residues. CDR3 in DNA: TGTGCCAGCAGCTTGGGACCAGCGGGGGGGCCGGTTCAAGAGACCCAGTACTTC. The encoded protein is CASSLGPAGGPVQETQYF.

This rearrangement joins TRBV13 to TRBJ2-2; D is undetermined. This CDR3 contains 14 residues. The germline V gene has CDR1 PRHDT and CDR2 FYEKMQ (reference sequence). Trimming stripped 5 bases from V and 5 bases from J, with 12 bases between. The CDR3 loop is CASSRSLSTGELFF. In DNA form, the CDR3 reads TGTGCCAGCAGCCGATCGCTTAGTACCGGGGAGCTGTTTTTT. Full variable domain (remainder filled in from reference TRBV13 and TRBJ2-2): AAGVIQSPRHLIKEKRETATLKCYPIPRHDTVYWYQQGPGQDPQFLISFYEKMQSDKGSIPDRFSAQQFSDYHSELNMSSLELGDSALYFCASSRSLSTGELFFGEGSRLTVL.

The chain employs TRBV12-3 or TRBV12-4 and TRBJ1-1; the D gene is possibly TRBD1 (6 bases). Trimming took off 6 bases at V and 5 bases at J, with 13 bases between the two ends. CDR3 length: 13 residues. CDR3 amino acids: CASSARGGTEAFF. As DNA, the CDR3 is TGTGCCAGCAGCGCCCGAGGGGGAACTGAAGCTTTCTTT.

This clone was picked up one time. The CDR3: CATSNFAGANTGELFF. The CDR3 DNA reads TGTGCCACCAGCAACTTTGCCGGAGCGAACACCGGGGAGCTGTTTTTT. V and J are TRBV15 and TRBJ2-2; D gene uncertain. Trimming left V 4 bases short and J 0 bases short, with 12 bases between. This CDR3 contains 16 residues. Germline V CDR1 and CDR2: LNHNV, YYDKDF (reference sequence).

The chain carries TRBV18 and TRBJ1-2, with 8 bases identical to TRBD1. The CDR3 length is 13 residues. The V and J ends lost 8 bases and 3 bases, in that order; junction bases with no gene match: 5. The germline V gene encodes CDR1 KGHSH and CDR2 LQKENI. The CDR3 bases are TGTGCCAGCACGTCAGGGGGCTACTATGGCTACACCTTC. It yields the protein CASTSGGYYGYTF.

This chain uses TRBV11-2 with TRBJ2-7; 7 nucleotides align to TRBD1. The CDR3 consists of 16 residues. With 2 bases clipped from V and 1 base from J, the junction kept 8 bases outside the gene matches. Germline V gives CDR1 SGHAT, CDR2 FQNNGV. This chain's CDR3 is CASSLSPRQGSYEQYF. The CDR3 DNA is TGTGCCAGCAGCTTATCCCCCCGACAGGGTTCCTACGAGCAGTACTTC.

This clone appeared once. V is TRBV6-4 and J is TRBJ2-3, with 7 bases identical to TRBD2. From germline, CDR1 is MRHNA and CDR2 SNTAGT. The trim removed 6 bases at V and 2 bases at J, leaving 8 bases unmatched. There are 15 residues in the CDR3. CDR3 region: CASSLRGRDTDTQYF. The CDR3 DNA sequence: TGTGCCAGCAGCCTGCGGGGGAGGGACACAGATACGCAGTATTTT.

The chain couples TRBV7-9 to TRBJ2-7; 8 bases are shared with TRBD2. V was pared by 8 bases and J by 5 bases, with 20 bases of the junction left unmatched. Germline V gene lookup returns CDR1 SEHNR and CDR2 FQNEAQ (reference sequence). The CDR3 sequence is 17 residues long. Written as DNA, the CDR3 is TGTGCCAGCCGGGAGGGAAGGTTTGGGACGGGACGAGACGAGCAGTACTTC. Its protein product is CASREGRFGTGRDEQYF. Full variable domain (missing parts from reference TRBV7-9 and TRBJ2-7): DTGVSQNPRHKITKRGQNVTFRCDPISEHNRLYWYRQTLGQGPEFLTYFQNEAQLEKSRLLSDRFSAERPKGSFSTLEIQRTEQGDSAMYLCASREGRFGTGRDEQYFGPGTRLTVT.

The genes are TRBV2 and TRBJ1-1; D is uncertain. The length of the CDR3 is 14 residues. The V gene lost 5 bases and the J gene lost 1 base, with 11 bases spanning the gap. Germline loops: CDR1 SNHLY, CDR2 FYNNEI. The CDR3 region has the DNA TGTGCCAGCAGTTTTAGTCATAGGAACACTGAAGCTTTCTTT. Amino acids: CASSFSHRNTEAFF.

The chain recombines TRBV5-6 with TRBJ1-2; TRBD1 might be the D (6 bases). V lost 2 bases and J lost 1, with 12 bases in between. The CDR3 runs 15 residues. Per germline, CDR1 SGHDT and CDR2 YYEEEE. CDR3 nucleotides: TGTGCCAGCAGCTTAGGACAGTCCTTTAACTATGGCTACACCTTC. Its translation is CASSLGQSFNYGYTF.

In this sample, this clone turned up once. The V gene is TRBV7-2, the J gene TRBJ1-1; TRBD1 matches at 7 bases. This CDR3 has 15 amino acids. Germline assignment: CDR1 SGHTA and CDR2 FQGNSA. Trimming removed 5 bases from V and 1 base from J; junction bases left unmatched: 7. The CDR3 here is CASSLGGQPNTEAFF. The CDR3 region has the DNA TGTGCCAGCAGCCTCGGGGGACAGCCGAACACTGAAGCTTTCTTT. The variable domain in full, with the rest retrieved from reference TRBV7-2 and TRBJ1-1, is GAGVSQSPSNKVTEKGKDVELRCDPISGHTALYWYRQSLGQGLEFLIYFQGNSAPDKSGLPSDRFSAERTGGSVSTLTIQRTQQEDSAVYLCASSLGGQPNTEAFFGQGTRLTVV.

V usage is TRBV9 and J usage is TRBJ2-7, with D possibly matching TRBD2 (5 bases). This CDR3 contains 14 residues. The germline V gene has CDR1 SGDLS and CDR2 YYNGEE. V lost 4 bases to trimming and J lost 8 bases, with 19 bases between them. CDR3 bases: TGTGCCAGCAGCTCGGACGGGAACTACGTTCAGCAGTACTTC. It yields the protein CASSSDGNYVQQYF.